A single sample gave rise to the 2 T cell receptor beta chains below, sequenced in a study of tumour-infiltrating T cells in Burkitt lymphoma. The table came from immunoSEQ multiplex PCR; TCRdb's copy has only in-frame clones and leaves some out. The sample records about 250 clones, less than 20% being singletons. The sequencing input was tumor tissue from a relapse. The receptors here all came from a human donor with relapsed Burkitt lymphoma.

The J gene is TRBJ1-1, the V gene TRBV5-6, with 9 nucleotides matching TRBD1. Germline assignment: CDR1 SGHDT and CDR2 YYEEEE. CDR3 size: 15 residues. V trimming: 3 bases; J trimming: 4 bases; junction bases outside the gene matches: 7. The CDR3 reads CASSWAGQGPTEAFF. Written as DNA, the CDR3 is TGTGCCAGCAGCTGGGCGGGACAGGGTCCCACTGAAGCTTTCTTT. The variable domain in full, with the rest retrieved from reference TRBV5-6 and TRBJ1-1, is DAGVTQSPTHLIKTRGQQVTLRCSPKSGHDTVSWYQQALGQGPQFIFQYYEEEERQRGNFPDRFSGHQFPNYSSELNVNALLLGDSALYLCASSWAGQGPTEAFFGQGTRLTVV.

The CDR3 loop reads CASSPWAVGGYGYTF. The CDR3 nucleotides are TGCGCCAGCAGCCCCTGGGCAGTCGGGGGCTATGGCTACACCTTC. V gene TRBV5-1 combines with J gene TRBJ1-2, with D tentatively TRBD1 (5 bases). The CDR3 has 15 amino acids. CDR1 SGHRS and CDR2 YFSETQ come from the germline V gene. Trimming cost V 4 bases and J 4 bases, with 17 bases left between them.